This T cell receptor (beta chain) came from a study of metastatic and nonmetastatic thyroid tumors. All patients were untreated before thyroid surgery. Broader study findings: Benign nodules reportedly had significantly lower TCR beta diversity than malignant thyroid tumors in blood and tumor.

Original analysis: A classifier for distant metastasis in papillary thyroid cancer was constructed using CDR3 differences observed across clinicopathological groups. TCRdb re-called the PCR reads via MiXCR. These V and J calls are TCRdb output, not the study's own analysis. The sample contains 35,000 to 45,000 clones, roughly an eighth of which appear only once. This clone showed up many times. Its specificity is not known. The CDR3 covers 14 residues. With 1 base clipped from V and 10 bases from J, the junction kept 6 bases outside the gene matches. CDR1 DFQATT and CDR2 SNEGSKA come from the germline V gene (reference sequence).

Specimen: blood. This rearrangement joins TRBV20-1 to TRBJ2-1; 11 bases match TRBD2. The clonotype was recovered from a male donor with papillary thyroid cancer or a benign thyroid nodule (not recorded which). Some clones in this sample may be carry-over from other donors' samples. The CDR3 protein is CSARGLAGGREQFF. The CDR3 nucleotides read TGCAGTGCTAGAGGCCTAGCGGGAGGAAGGGAGCAGTTCTTC.